This T cell receptor (beta chain) was obtained from a study of shared clonotypes between healthy human individuals. As for the study in general: The study used three CD4 naive, three CD4 memory, two CD8 naive and one CD8 memory plate per donor.

Assay: immunoSEQ multiplex PCR; the TCRdb copy retains only in-frame clones and omits some. This table holds about 2.4 million clones, around nine tenths found once. Comment on this clone: The antigen is not known. Other DNA sequences in the sample encode the same CDR3.

Study-level points and caveats: Clonotype sharing among donors was expected to depend on sequencing depth. Naive subsets tended to show greater estimated richness than memory subsets. Approximately 4.6% of naive CD4 clonotypes were common to several donors.

The clonotype comes from a man between 18 and 29 years old in good health. The sequenced sample consisted of naive CD4+ T cells sorted from blood. Subset defined: CD45RA+ positively selected.

This chain's CDR3 is CASSERANTEAFF. In DNA form, the CDR3 reads TGTGCCAGCAGTGAACGGGCGAACACTGAAGCTTTCTTT. The chain uses TRBV25-1 and TRBJ1-1; D remains ambiguous. Germline V CDR1 and CDR2: MGHDK, SYGVNS. V dropped 2 bases and J dropped 1 base, with 5 bases sitting between them. The CDR3 consists of 13 residues.